This entry concerns a single T cell receptor beta chain. This specimen belongs to a study of T-cell memory formation after mild COVID-19. TCRdb reanalysed the 5' RACE reads using MiXCR and keeps one entry per CDR3 protein. The data hold more than 250,000 distinct CDR3 sequences, with approximately 18% observed a single time. The sequence was obtained from a man aged 18-30 years who had mild COVID-19 (a few samples of this study predate the infection). Cell type and time point are not known. Material for sequencing was PBMCs or a T cell subset sorted from them (not recorded which).

The CDR3 protein is CASSLGGAEQYF. In DNA, the CDR3 is TGTGCCAGCAGTTTAGGGGGTGCCGAGCAGTACTTC. The genes are TRBV12-3 or TRBV12-4 and TRBJ2-7; unclear D gene. Trimming pared 1 base from V and 6 bases from J, leaving 7 bases between. CDR3 length: 12 amino acids.